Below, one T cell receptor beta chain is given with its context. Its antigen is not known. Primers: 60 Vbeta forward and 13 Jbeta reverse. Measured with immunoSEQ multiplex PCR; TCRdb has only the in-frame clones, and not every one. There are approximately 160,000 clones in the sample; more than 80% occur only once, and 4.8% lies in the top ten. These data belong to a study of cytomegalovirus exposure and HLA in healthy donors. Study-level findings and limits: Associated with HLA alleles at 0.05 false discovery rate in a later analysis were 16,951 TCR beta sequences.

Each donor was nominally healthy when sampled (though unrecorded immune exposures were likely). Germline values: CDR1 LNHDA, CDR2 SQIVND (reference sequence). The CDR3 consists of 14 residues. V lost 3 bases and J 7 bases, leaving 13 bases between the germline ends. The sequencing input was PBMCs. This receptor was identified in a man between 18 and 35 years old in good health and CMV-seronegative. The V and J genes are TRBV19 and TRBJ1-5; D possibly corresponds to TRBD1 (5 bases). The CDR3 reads CASSIWGVEQPQHF. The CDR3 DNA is TGTGCCAGTAGTATTTGGGGGGTCGAGCAGCCCCAGCATTTT.